These 14 T cell receptor beta chains came from one sample sequenced in a study of OX40 agonist ivuxolimab in advanced cancers. Clones were read by immunoSEQ multiplex PCR, and TCRdb kept only the in-frame ones, dropping some. The sample records tens of thousands of clones, approximately 89% being singletons. The starting material was CD4+ or CD8+ T cells sorted from blood, obtained in a trial of the OX40 agonist ivuxolimab. The source is an adult with an advanced solid tumor such as melanoma, head and neck, liver or kidney cancer.

This chain links TRBV9 with TRBJ2-5; D is perhaps TRBD1 (5 bases). In germline, CDR1 is SGDLS, CDR2 YYNGEE. The CDR3 runs 14 residues. Trimming pared 0 bases from V and 3 bases from J, leaving 9 bases between. The CDR3 DNA reads as TGTGCCAGCAGCGTAGGGGGCCTAGAAGAGACCCAGTACTTC. This sequence encodes CASSVGGLEETQYF.

The chain's CDR3 is CAWLGQGVSGELFF. The CDR3 coding sequence is TGTGCCTGGTTAGGCCAGGGAGTTTCCGGGGAGCTGTTTTTT. The V call is TRBV30, the J call TRBJ2-2; D is possibly TRBD1 or TRBD2 (5 bases each). Between the trimmed V and J ends, which lost 5 bases and 6 bases, there was a span of 16 bases. Germline CDR1 and CDR2: GTSNPN and SVGIG (reference sequence). This CDR3 is built from 14 residues.

The J gene is TRBJ1-5, the V gene TRBV4-2; the D is unclear. Germline lookup yields CDR1 LGHNA and CDR2 YNFKEQ. V was shortened by 0 bases and J by 0 bases, with 15 bases between the two germline ends. The CDR3 runs 18 residues. CDR3 in DNA: TGTGCCAGCAGCCAAGATATACCTGGGCAGGCTAGCAATCAGCCCCAGCATTTT. It translates to CASSQDIPGQASNQPQHF.

The V call is TRBV6-5, the J call TRBJ2-7; D is undetermined. The CDR3 is made up of 11 amino acids. Germline CDR1 reads MNHEY; CDR2 reads SVGAGI. V shed 6 bases and J shed 3 bases, with 6 bases lying between them. For the CDR3, the DNA is TGTGCCAGCAGGACCGTCTACGAGCAGTACTTC. Its translation: CASRTVYEQYF.

The rearrangement joins TRBV19 to TRBJ1-1, with TRBD1 identical over 8 bases. Germline assignment: CDR1 LNHDA and CDR2 SQIVND (reference sequence). The CDR3 sequence is 15 residues long. V was clipped by 0 bases and J by 7 bases; unmatched bases: 7. The CDR3 sequence is CASSIDGAGGDEAFF. Here the CDR3 DNA reads TGTGCCAGTAGTATAGATGGGGCAGGGGGCGATGAAGCTTTCTTT. Full variable domain (rest looked up from reference TRBV19 and TRBJ1-1): DGGITQSPKYLFRKEGQNVTLSCEQNLNHDAMYWYRQDPGQGLRLIYYSQIVNDFQKGDIAEGYSVSREKKESFPLTVTSAQKNPTAFYLCASSIDGAGGDEAFFGQGTRLTVV.

The gene calls are TRBV19 and TRBJ1-1; 7 positions match TRBD1. Germline V gene data show CDR1 as LNHDA and CDR2 as SQIVND (reference sequence). J gave up 2 bases and V 6 bases, and 9 bases lay outside the gene matches. The CDR3 totals 15 residues. In DNA, the CDR3 is TGTGCCAGTAGCCCCCCTTACAGGGGTAACACTGAAGCTTTCTTT. The encoded protein is CASSPPYRGNTEAFF. Based on the CDR3 plus reference TRBV19 and TRBJ1-1, the full variable domain is DGGITQSPKYLFRKEGQNVTLSCEQNLNHDAMYWYRQDPGQGLRLIYYSQIVNDFQKGDIAEGYSVSREKKESFPLTVTSAQKNPTAFYLCASSPPYRGNTEAFFGQGTRLTVV.

This rearrangement joins TRBV6-5 to TRBJ1-1, with D perhaps TRBD1 (6 bases). The CDR3 runs to 15 residues. Germline CDR1 reads MNHEY; CDR2 reads SVGAGI. V lost 7 bases and J lost 1, with 16 bases in between. The CDR3 coding sequence is TGTGCCAGCACCTCAGGACGGGGGGCGAACACTGAAGCTTTCTTT. As protein: CASTSGRGANTEAFF.

The chain carries TRBV19 and TRBJ1-3, with unresolved D. The CDR3 totals 12 residues. Trimming took 5 bases from V and 3 from J, leaving 5 bases between them. Germline V lookup: CDR1 LNHDA, CDR2 SQIVND (reference sequence). CDR3 coding DNA: TGTGCCAGTAGTCCGGTTGGAAACACCATATATTTT. Translated: CASSPVGNTIYF.

The chain has TRBV6-5 and TRBJ2-5, with D perhaps TRBD2 (6 bases). Germline V CDR1 and CDR2: MNHEY, SVGAGI. V lost 2 bases and J lost 5, with 12 bases in between. CDR3 length: 14 residues. In nucleotides, the CDR3 is TGTGCCAGCAGTTACCCGGAGGGGCGGGAGACCCAGTACTTC. It yields the protein CASSYPEGRETQYF.

The V and J genes are TRBV2 and TRBJ2-3; D is unclear. Trimming left V 7 bases short and J 6 bases short, with 14 bases between. This CDR3 is 13 amino acids long. In germline, CDR1 is SNHLY, CDR2 FYNNEI. The CDR3 sequence: CASIPDGPDTQYF. The CDR3 nucleotides are TGTGCCAGCATTCCGGACGGGCCTGATACGCAGTATTTT.

The chain is built from TRBV6-1 and TRBJ1-3, with D hard to call. The V end lost 11 bases, the J end lost 3 bases, and 14 bases lay between the germline ends. CDR1 is MNHNS, CDR2 SASEGT, per germline. The CDR3 loop spans 13 amino acids. The CDR3 DNA reads as TGTGCCGCACGCCGGGGAGATGGAAACACCATATATTTT. This translates into CAARRGDGNTIYF.

The CDR3 loop is CASAPGGVNTDTQYF. DNA of the CDR3: TGCGCCAGCGCACCCGGAGGGGTAAACACAGATACGCAGTATTTT. The chain has TRBV5-1 and TRBJ2-3; the D gene is possibly TRBD2 (6 bases). The germline V gene has CDR1 SGHRS and CDR2 YFSETQ. The V and J ends lost 7 bases and 2 bases respectively, with 17 bases between them. The CDR3 length is 15 residues. The full variable domain, its missing parts supplied by reference TRBV5-1 and TRBJ2-3, is KAGVTQTPRYLIKTRGQQVTLSCSPISGHRSVSWYQQTPGQGLQFLFEYFSETQRNKGNFPGRFSGRQFSNSRSEMNVSTLELGDSALYLCASAPGGVNTDTQYFGPGTRLTVL.

The chain carries TRBV15 and TRBJ2-5; D is uncertain. The V and J ends lost 1 base and 5 bases respectively, with 5 bases between them. Looked up from germline, CDR1 is LNHNV and CDR2 is YYDKDF (reference sequence). The CDR3 extends over 12 amino acids. This CDR3 is CATSRGTETQYF. CDR3 coding DNA: TGTGCCACCAGCAGAGGAACCGAGACCCAGTACTTC. Looking up the rest from reference TRBV15 and TRBJ2-5 gives the full variable domain: DAMVIQNPRYQVTQFGKPVTLSCSQTLNHNVMYWYQQKSSQAPKLLFHYYDKDFNNEADTPDNFQSRRPNTSFCFLDIRSPGLGDTAMYLCATSRGTETQYFGPGTRLLVL.

The chain is built from TRBV19 and TRBJ1-1; D gene unclear. V lost 6 bases, J lost 0 bases, and 20 bases lay in between. CDR1 LNHDA and CDR2 SQIVND come from the germline V gene (reference sequence). CDR3 length equals 17 residues. The CDR3 DNA reads TGTGCCAGTAGCAACCCCGAGAGGGTAGGGATGAACACTGAAGCTTTCTTT. Amino acid sequence: CASSNPERVGMNTEAFF.